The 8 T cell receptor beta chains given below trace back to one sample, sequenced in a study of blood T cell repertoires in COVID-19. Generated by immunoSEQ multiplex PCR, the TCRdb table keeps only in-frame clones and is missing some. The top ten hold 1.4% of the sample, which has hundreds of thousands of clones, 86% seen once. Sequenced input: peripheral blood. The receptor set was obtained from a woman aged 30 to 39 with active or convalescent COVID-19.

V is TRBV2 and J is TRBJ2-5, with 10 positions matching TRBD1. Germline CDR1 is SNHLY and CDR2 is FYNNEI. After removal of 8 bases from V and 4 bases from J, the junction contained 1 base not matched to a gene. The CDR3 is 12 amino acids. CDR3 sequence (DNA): TGTGCCAGCCGGGACAGGGGAGAGACCCAGTACTTC. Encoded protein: CASRDRGETQYF.

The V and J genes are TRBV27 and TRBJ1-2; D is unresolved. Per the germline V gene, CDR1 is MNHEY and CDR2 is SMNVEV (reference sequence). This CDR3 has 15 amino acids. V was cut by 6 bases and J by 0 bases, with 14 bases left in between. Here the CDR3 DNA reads TGTGCCAGCAGACCCCTTGAGCTTCCTAACTATGGCTACACCTTC. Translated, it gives CASRPLELPNYGYTF.

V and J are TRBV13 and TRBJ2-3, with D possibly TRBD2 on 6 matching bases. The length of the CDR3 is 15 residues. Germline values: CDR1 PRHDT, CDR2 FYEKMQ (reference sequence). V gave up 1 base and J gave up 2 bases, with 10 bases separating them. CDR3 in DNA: TGTGCCAGCAGCTTAGCGGAGGGACCCACAGATACGCAGTATTTT. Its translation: CASSLAEGPTDTQYF.

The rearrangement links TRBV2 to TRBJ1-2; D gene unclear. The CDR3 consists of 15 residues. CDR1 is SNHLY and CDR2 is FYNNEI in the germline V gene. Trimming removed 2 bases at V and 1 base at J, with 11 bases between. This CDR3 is CASSEPQWSNYGYTF. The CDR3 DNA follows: TGTGCCAGCAGTGAACCCCAGTGGAGTAACTATGGCTACACCTTC.

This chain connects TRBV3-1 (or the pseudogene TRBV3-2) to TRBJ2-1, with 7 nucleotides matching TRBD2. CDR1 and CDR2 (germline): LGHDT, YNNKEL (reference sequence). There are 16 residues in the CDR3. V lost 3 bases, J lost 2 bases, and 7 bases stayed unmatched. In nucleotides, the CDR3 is TGTGCCAGCAGCCACCTAGCGGTAACAGCCTACAATGAGCAGTTCTTC. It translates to CASSHLAVTAYNEQFF.

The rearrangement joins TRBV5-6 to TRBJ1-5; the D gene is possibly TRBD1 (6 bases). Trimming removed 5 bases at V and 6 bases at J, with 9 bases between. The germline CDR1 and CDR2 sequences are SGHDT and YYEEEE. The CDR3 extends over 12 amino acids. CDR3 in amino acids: CASSQGIQPQHF. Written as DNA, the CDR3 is TGTGCCAGCAGTCAGGGGATTCAGCCCCAGCATTTT.

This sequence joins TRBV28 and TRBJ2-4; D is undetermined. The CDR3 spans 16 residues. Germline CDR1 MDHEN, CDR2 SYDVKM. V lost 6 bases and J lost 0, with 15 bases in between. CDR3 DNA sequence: TGTGCCAGCAGCTATCAAAGAATCTTAGCCAAAAACATTCAGTACTTC. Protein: CASSYQRILAKNIQYF.

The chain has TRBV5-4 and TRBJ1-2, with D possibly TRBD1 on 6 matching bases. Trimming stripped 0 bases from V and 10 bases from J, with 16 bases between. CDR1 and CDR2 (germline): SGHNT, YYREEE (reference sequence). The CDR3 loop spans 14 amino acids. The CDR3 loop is CASSLVGQGKVYTF. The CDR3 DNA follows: TGTGCCAGCAGCTTGGTGGGACAAGGAAAAGTCTACACCTTC.